The rows below give T cell receptor beta chains drawn from one sample of a study. TCRdb independently ran MiXCR on the RT-PCR reads; one entry per CDR3 protein. The sample shows about 680,000 distinct CDR3 sequences, over 12% of them seen only once. Sequenced: memory CD4+ T cells from blood. These receptors were obtained from a female donor in good health, serving as a healthy control. CDR3s include the opening cysteine and the closing phenylalanine or tryptophan. The D gene is left open where the match is weak. Clone size is stated in some rows and not others, as once, few, many or a class when expanded.

d_call	cdr3_length	v_call	j_call	clone_size	cdr3_nt	cdr3_aa
NA	15	TRBV12-3/TRBV12-4	TRBJ1-2	few	TGTGCCAGCAGTCCCCGCCCCGGACCGGATCGGGGCTACACCTTC	CASSPRPGPDRGYTF
NA	13	TRBV27	TRBJ1-6	few	TGTGCCAGCCGCAGCCATAATTTGTCACCCCTCCACTTT	CASRSHNLSPLHF
NA	17	TRBV7-3	TRBJ2-6	many	TGTGCCAGCAGTCGACAGCAAGCGAGCTCTGGGGCCAACGTCCTGACTTTC	CASSRQQASSGANVLTF
NA	11	TRBV29-1	TRBJ2-5	many	TGCAGCGTTGATGGCCGGAAGACCCAGTACTTC	CSVDGRKTQYF
NA	15	TRBV7-2	TRBJ1-3	NA	TGTGCCAGCAGCTTTAACAGGGTGGCTGGAAACACCATATATTTT	CASSFNRVAGNTIYF
TRBD1	17	TRBV5-1	TRBJ2-7	NA	TGCGCCAGCAGCTATGGAACGGGACAGAAGCTAACCTACGAGCAGTACTTC	CASSYGTGQKLTYEQYF
TRBD1	13	TRBV6-6	TRBJ2-1	NA	TGTGCCAGCAGTTACACAGCAGGGGGTGAGCAGTTCTTC	CASSYTAGGEQFF
NA	14	TRBV28	TRBJ1-4	NA	TGTGCCAGCGGGGCTACAGTGAATGGTGAAAAACTGTTTTTT	CASGATVNGEKLFF
TRBD2	16	TRBV7-6	TRBJ2-3	many	TGTGCCAGCAGCCCCGCGGGGACTAGCGGCACAGATACGCAGTATTTT	CASSPAGTSGTDTQYF
TRBD2	17	TRBV28	TRBJ2-1	NA	TGTGCCAGCAGTTTCTCACGAGTAAGACTAGCGGGGGATAAGCAGTTCTTC	CASSFSRVRLAGDKQFF
NA	14	TRBV18	TRBJ2-7	NA	TGTGCCAGCTCATACCAAAGGGGATCCTACGAGCAGTACTTC	CASSYQRGSYEQYF
NA	16	TRBV20-1	TRBJ2-3	few	TGCAGTGCTAGATCTCCCTGGATGCAAAACACAGATACGCAGTATTTT	CSARSPWMQNTDTQYF
TRBD2	15	TRBV29-1	TRBJ2-1	few	TGCAGCGTTTACGCCGGGACTAGCGGAATTAATGAGCAGTTCTTC	CSVYAGTSGINEQFF
NA	16	TRBV30	TRBJ1-3	NA	TGTGCCTGGAGGGACCTTAGACTTCTATATGGAAACACCATATATTTT	CAWRDLRLLYGNTIYF
NA	14	TRBV6-5	TRBJ2-1	NA	TGTGCCAGCAGTTACTCGGTGGAGATGGGTGAGCAGTTCTTC	CASSYSVEMGEQFF
TRBD1	16	TRBV27	TRBJ2-2	NA	TGTGCCAGCAGTCCAGGACAGGGAAGGAACACCGGGGAGCTGTTTTTT	CASSPGQGRNTGELFF
NA	12	TRBV28	TRBJ2-3	few	TGTGCCAGCACGGGGGCGTTGGATACGCAGTATTTT	CASTGALDTQYF
NA	13	TRBV12-3/TRBV12-4	TRBJ1-1	few	TGTGCCAGCCATGGACAACCGAACACTGAAGCTTTCTTT	CASHGQPNTEAFF
TRBD1	14	TRBV20-1	TRBJ1-6	few	TGCAGTGCACGCAAGGGACAGGTCAATTCACCCCTCCACTTT	CSARKGQVNSPLHF
TRBD1	15	TRBV5-5	TRBJ2-5	many	TGTGCCAGCAGCCGGGGGACAGGGTCGGTAGAGACCCAGTACTTC	CASSRGTGSVETQYF
TRBD1	13	TRBV7-2	TRBJ1-1	NA	TGTGCCAGCAGCCCCAGGGGGGGTCTTGAAGCTTTCTTT	CASSPRGGLEAFF
TRBD1	14	TRBV29-1	TRBJ1-1	NA	TGCAGCGTTGCAGGGGGTCGCCTCAGCACTGAAGCTTTCTTT	CSVAGGRLSTEAFF
NA	15	TRBV18	TRBJ1-1	NA	TGTGCCAGCTCACCGCCATCCAGGGGTTCCCCTGAAGCTTTCTTT	CASSPPSRGSPEAFF
TRBD1	14	TRBV4-1	TRBJ1-4	NA	TGCGCCAGCAGTGGGACAGGGAACTATGAAAAACTGTTTTTT	CASSGTGNYEKLFF
TRBD2	16	TRBV5-6	TRBJ2-7	many	TGTGCCAGCAGCTCGCTTAGCGGGAGGGCCCTCTACGAGCAGTACTTC	CASSSLSGRALYEQYF
NA	15	TRBV24-1	TRBJ2-1	NA	TGTGCCACCAGTGATTTCTCGGGCACTATCAATGAGCAGTTCTTC	CATSDFSGTINEQFF
NA	14	TRBV5-6	TRBJ1-4	NA	TGTGCCAGCAGCGATACAGGGTATCGTGAAAAACTGTTTTTT	CASSDTGYREKLFF
NA	13	TRBV4-2	TRBJ1-5	few	TGTGCCAGCAGCCAAGATGAAGGTCAGCCCCAGCATTTT	CASSQDEGQPQHF
NA	16	TRBV28	TRBJ1-5	NA	TGTGCCAGCATCTCCCAAGCGGGGGGACGCAATCAGCCCCAGCATTTT	CASISQAGGRNQPQHF
NA	15	TRBV10-3	TRBJ2-5	few	TGTGCCATCAGTGATAGGGCTACCCAACAAGAGACCCAGTACTTC	CAISDRATQQETQYF
TRBD1	15	TRBV20-1	TRBJ1-2	few	TGCAGTGCTAGAGATATGACAGGGGAAGACTATGGCTACACCTTC	CSARDMTGEDYGYTF
NA	13	TRBV20-1	TRBJ2-3	many	TGCAGTGCTAGAGGAGCAGCCACAGATACGCAGTATTTT	CSARGAATDTQYF
TRBD2	19	TRBV7-2	TRBJ2-1	NA	TGTGCCAGCAGCTACTACCCCAGTGGACTAGCGGGATCCTACAATGAGCAGTTCTTC	CASSYYPSGLAGSYNEQFF
NA	15	TRBV4-3	TRBJ2-7	NA	TGCGCCAGCAGCCAAGATCCAACTAGCAACTACGAGCAGTACTTC	CASSQDPTSNYEQYF
TRBD2	16	TRBV20-1	TRBJ2-3	NA	TGCAGTGCTAGAGATCAGAGGACTAGCGGGGCTCAGACGCAGTATTTT	CSARDQRTSGAQTQYF
TRBD1	16	TRBV6-6	TRBJ1-5	NA	TGTGCCAGCAGTTACCCCGGACAGGGAAGCAATCAGCCCCAGCATTTT	CASSYPGQGSNQPQHF
NA	13	TRBV6-5	TRBJ2-1	many	TGTGCCAGCAGGCGGGGCCACGTTAATGAGCAGTTCTTC	CASRRGHVNEQFF
NA	13	TRBV12-5	TRBJ1-6	NA	TGTGCTAGAGGGGGGGCGCAGGACTCACCCCTCCACTTT	CARGGAQDSPLHF
TRBD1	15	TRBV6-1	TRBJ1-1	few	TGTGCCAGCCCCAAGCAGACAGGGATGAACACTGAAGCTTTCTTT	CASPKQTGMNTEAFF
TRBD1	12	TRBV6-2/TRBV6-3	TRBJ2-7	NA	TGTGCCAGCAGTTACAGGGGGCTTTCCTTGAACTTC	CASSYRGLSLNF
TRBD1	12	TRBV20-1	TRBJ2-7	few	TGCAGTGTCGGACAGGGGCGGAACGAGCAGTACTTC	CSVGQGRNEQYF
NA	12	TRBV6-6	TRBJ2-3	many	TGTGCCAGCAGTTACTCGTCAGGCGCGCAGTATTTT	CASSYSSGAQYF
NA	14	TRBV7-9	TRBJ2-2	few	TGTGCCAGCAGTTCGAGAGGGGGCACCGGGGAGCTGTTTTTT	CASSSRGGTGELFF
NA	15	TRBV7-9	TRBJ2-2	few	TGTGCCAGCAGCTTATCACTAGCCGCGACGGGGGAGCTGTTTTTT	CASSLSLAATGELFF
NA	14	TRBV6-5	TRBJ2-1	few	TGTGCCAGCACTCCGGAGAGCTCCTACAATGAGCAGTTCTTC	CASTPESSYNEQFF
TRBD1	14	TRBV7-2	TRBJ1-2	many	TGTGCCAGCAACCCTGGGACAGTCCGCTATGGCTACACCTTC	CASNPGTVRYGYTF
NA	16	TRBV11-2	TRBJ1-4	NA	TGTGCCAGCAGCGAACAGGGTGGTGGAACTAATGAAAAACTGTTTTTT	CASSEQGGGTNEKLFF
NA	14	TRBV7-2	TRBJ1-1	NA	TGTGCCAGCAGACAACCGGGGAGTAACACTGAAGCTTTCTTT	CASRQPGSNTEAFF
NA	16	TRBV7-3	TRBJ2-1	few	TGTGCCAGCAGCTTAAGCGGCCCTACCTCCTACAATGAGCAGTTCTTC	CASSLSGPTSYNEQFF
NA	16	TRBV7-9	TRBJ1-6	many	TGTGCCAGCAGCTCTTCCAGTACGCGCCTAAATTCACCCCTCCACTTT	CASSSSSTRLNSPLHF
TRBD1	13	TRBV28	TRBJ1-5	NA	TGTGCCAGCAGCCGAGGACAGGGCCAGCCCCAGCATTTT	CASSRGQGQPQHF
NA	15	TRBV4-1	TRBJ2-2	NA	TGCGCCAGCAGCCAACAGGGGCTAAACACCGGGGAGCTGTTTTTT	CASSQQGLNTGELFF